These 3 T cell receptor beta chains were all obtained from the same sample, sequenced in a study of T-cell reconstitution after alpha-beta-depleted transplantation in children. Unique molecular identifiers were built into the TCRbeta library. TCRdb redid the calling of the PCR reads with MiXCR, one entry per CDR3 protein. Among 640,000 or so distinct CDR3 sequences listed, roughly 15% were seen once. The sample was PBMCs from the stem cell graft donor, taken from the stem cell graft. The receptors come from a human donor who donated a stem cell graft to a child with acute myeloid leukemia.

This clonotype appeared many times. V gene TRBV20-1 combines with J gene TRBJ1-2, with TRBD1 matching 8 bases. This CDR3 is built from 16 residues. The germline CDR1 and CDR2 sequences are DFQATT and SNEGSKA (reference sequence). The V gene end was trimmed by 2 bases and the J gene end by 5 bases; junction bases not matched to a gene: 13. The chain's CDR3 is CSARPNPGTGEYGYTF. The CDR3 bases are TGCAGTGCTAGACCCAATCCCGGGACAGGTGAATATGGCTACACCTTC.

This clonotype was seen only a few times. This chain joins TRBV4-1 and TRBJ2-1, with 7 bases that match TRBD2. The germline CDR1 and CDR2 sequences are MGHRA and YSYEKL. The V gene end was trimmed by 4 bases and the J gene end by 0 bases; junction bases not matched to a gene: 9. This CDR3 is 17 amino acids long. As DNA, the CDR3 is TGCGCCAGCAGCCCGCAACCCGGGGGGAGCTCCTACAATGAGCAGTTCTTC. Amino acid sequence: CASSPQPGGSSYNEQFF.

V gene TRBV6-1 combines with J gene TRBJ1-5; D unclear. The germline V and J ends were trimmed by 7 bases and 4 bases, with 14 bases remaining between them. CDR3 length equals 14 residues. Germline V gene lookup returns CDR1 MNHNS and CDR2 SASEGT. As DNA, the CDR3 is TGTGCCAGCAAACGGACGGAGGAAAATCAGCCCCAGCATTTT. It encodes CASKRTEENQPQHF.